This T cell receptor (beta chain) was recorded in a study of T-cell reconstitution after alpha-beta-depleted transplantation in children. Whole-study results and caveats: Day-60 TCRbeta diversity that was high in some patients was derived from surviving recipient T cells and thymic progenitors.

This clonotype was seen only a few times. The antigen is unknown. J gave up 2 bases and V 3 bases, and 9 bases lay outside the gene matches. The CDR3 consists of 18 residues. Library preparation (for TCRbeta) was performed with unique molecular identifiers. TCRdb reanalysed the PCR reads using MiXCR and keeps one entry per CDR3 protein. The repertoire includes about 500,000 distinct CDR3 sequences, approximately 10% of them detected once, and approximately 15% sits in the top ten. This specimen consisted of PBMCs, mostly from graft donor cells, obtained 180 days after TCRalphabeta/CD19-depleted stem cell transplant. The receptor's source is a female patient aged 2 to 10 who had a stem cell transplant for aplastic anemia, so the T cells may come from the graft donor. This chain connects TRBV12-3 or TRBV12-4 to TRBJ2-1; 11 bases fit TRBD2. The CDR3 spells CASSLVTSGKLPYNEQFF. The CDR3 nucleotides are TGTGCCAGCAGTTTGGTGACTAGCGGGAAACTCCCCTACAATGAGCAGTTCTTC.